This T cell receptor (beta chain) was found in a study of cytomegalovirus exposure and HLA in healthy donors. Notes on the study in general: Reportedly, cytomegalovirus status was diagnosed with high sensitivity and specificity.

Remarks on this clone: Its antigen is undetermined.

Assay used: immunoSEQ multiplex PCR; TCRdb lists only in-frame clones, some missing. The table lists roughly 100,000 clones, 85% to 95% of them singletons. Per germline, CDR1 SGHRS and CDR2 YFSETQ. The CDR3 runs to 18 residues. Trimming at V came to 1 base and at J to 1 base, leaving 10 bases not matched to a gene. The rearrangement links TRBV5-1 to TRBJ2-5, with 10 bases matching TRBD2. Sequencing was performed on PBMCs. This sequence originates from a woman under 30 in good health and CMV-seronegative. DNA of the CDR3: TGCGCCAGCAGCTTGAGAATCGCTAGCGGGGGACTCCAAGAGACCCAGTACTTC. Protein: CASSLRIASGGLQETQYF. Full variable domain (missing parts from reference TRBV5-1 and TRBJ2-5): KAGVTQTPRYLIKTRGQQVTLSCSPISGHRSVSWYQQTPGQGLQFLFEYFSETQRNKGNFPGRFSGRQFSNSRSEMNVSTLELGDSALYLCASSLRIASGGLQETQYFGPGTRLLVL.